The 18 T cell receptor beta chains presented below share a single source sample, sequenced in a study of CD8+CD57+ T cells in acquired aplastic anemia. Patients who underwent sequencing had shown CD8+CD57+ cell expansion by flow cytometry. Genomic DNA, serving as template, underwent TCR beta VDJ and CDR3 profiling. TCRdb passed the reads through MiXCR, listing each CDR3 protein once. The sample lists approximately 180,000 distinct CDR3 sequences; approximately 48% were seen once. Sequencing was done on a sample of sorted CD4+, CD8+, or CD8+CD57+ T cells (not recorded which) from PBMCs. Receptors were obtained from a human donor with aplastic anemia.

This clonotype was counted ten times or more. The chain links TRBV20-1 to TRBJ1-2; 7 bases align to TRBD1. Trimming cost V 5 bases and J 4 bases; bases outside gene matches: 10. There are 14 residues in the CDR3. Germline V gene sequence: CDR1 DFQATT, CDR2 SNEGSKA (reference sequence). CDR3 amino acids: CSAPSPGQTYGYTF. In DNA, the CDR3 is TGCAGTGCTCCCTCCCCGGGACAGACCTATGGCTACACCTTC.

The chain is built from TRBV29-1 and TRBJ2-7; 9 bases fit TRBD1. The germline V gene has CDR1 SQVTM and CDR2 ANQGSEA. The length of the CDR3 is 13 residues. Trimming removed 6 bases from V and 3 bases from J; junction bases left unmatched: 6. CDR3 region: CSVQGAHYYEQYF. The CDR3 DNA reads TGCAGCGTACAGGGGGCCCACTACTACGAGCAGTACTTC.

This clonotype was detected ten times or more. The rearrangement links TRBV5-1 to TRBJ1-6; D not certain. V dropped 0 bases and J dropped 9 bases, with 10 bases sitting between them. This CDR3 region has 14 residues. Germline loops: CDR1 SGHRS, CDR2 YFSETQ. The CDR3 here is CASSLEGLRSPLHF. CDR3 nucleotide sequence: TGCGCCAGCAGCTTGGAAGGGTTGCGTTCACCCCTCCACTTT.

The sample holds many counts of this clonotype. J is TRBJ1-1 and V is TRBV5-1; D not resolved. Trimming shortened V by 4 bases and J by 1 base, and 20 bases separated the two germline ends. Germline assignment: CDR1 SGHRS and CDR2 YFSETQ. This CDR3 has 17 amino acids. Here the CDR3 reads CASSIGSHPPTNTEAFF. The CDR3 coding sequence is TGCGCCAGCAGCATCGGGAGCCACCCGCCTACGAACACTGAAGCTTTCTTT. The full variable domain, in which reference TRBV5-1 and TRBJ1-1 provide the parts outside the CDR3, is KAGVTQTPRYLIKTRGQQVTLSCSPISGHRSVSWYQQTPGQGLQFLFEYFSETQRNKGNFPGRFSGRQFSNSRSEMNVSTLELGDSALYLCASSIGSHPPTNTEAFFGQGTRLTVV.

CDR3 loop: CSAMSPSGSLREQYF. The CDR3 DNA reads TGCAGTGCTATGAGCCCTAGCGGGAGTCTTCGAGAGCAGTACTTC. This sequence joins TRBV20-1 and TRBJ2-7, with TRBD2 matching 10 bases. The CDR3 runs 15 residues. Germline assignment: CDR1 DFQATT and CDR2 SNEGSKA (reference sequence). V shed 4 bases and J 7 bases; nucleotides not matched to a gene: 13.

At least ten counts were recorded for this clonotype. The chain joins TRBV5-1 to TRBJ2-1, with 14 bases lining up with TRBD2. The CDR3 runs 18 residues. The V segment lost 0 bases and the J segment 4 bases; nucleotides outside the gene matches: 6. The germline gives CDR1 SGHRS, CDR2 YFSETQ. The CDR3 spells CASSLDGTSGSGYNEQFF. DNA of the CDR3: TGCGCCAGCAGCTTGGATGGGACTAGCGGGAGCGGGTACAATGAGCAGTTCTTC.

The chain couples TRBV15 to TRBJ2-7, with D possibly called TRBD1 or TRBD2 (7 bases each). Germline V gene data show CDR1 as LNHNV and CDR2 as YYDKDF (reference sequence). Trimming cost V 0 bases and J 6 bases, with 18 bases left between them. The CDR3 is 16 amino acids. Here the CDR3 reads CATSREGGGASLEQYF. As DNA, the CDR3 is TGTGCCACCAGCAGAGAGGGAGGGGGCGCTTCGCTCGAGCAGTACTTC.

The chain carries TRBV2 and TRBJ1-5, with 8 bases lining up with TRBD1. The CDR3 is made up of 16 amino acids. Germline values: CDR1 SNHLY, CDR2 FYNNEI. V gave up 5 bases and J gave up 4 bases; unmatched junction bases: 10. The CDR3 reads CASSPGQGSFNQPQHF. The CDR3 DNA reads TGTGCCAGCAGTCCAGGACAGGGAAGTTTTAATCAGCCCCAGCATTTT.

The CDR3 spells CASSARGTSGRAKNNEQFF. CDR3 DNA: TGTGCCAGCAGTGCTCGAGGGACTAGCGGGAGGGCAAAAAACAATGAGCAGTTCTTC. The rearrangement uses TRBV6-4 and TRBJ2-1; TRBD2 agrees at 16 bases. CDR3 length equals 19 residues. Germline trimming cut 4 bases from V and 5 bases from J; bases unmatched to any gene: 11. From germline, CDR1 is MRHNA and CDR2 SNTAGT.

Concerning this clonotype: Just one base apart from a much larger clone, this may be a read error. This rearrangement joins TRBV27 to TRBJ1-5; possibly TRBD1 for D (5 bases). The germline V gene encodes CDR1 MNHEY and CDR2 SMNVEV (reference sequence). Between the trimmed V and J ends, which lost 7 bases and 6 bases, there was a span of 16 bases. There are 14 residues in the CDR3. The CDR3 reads CASTLRGGGQPQHF. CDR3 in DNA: TGTGCCAGCACTCTACGGGGCGGAGGTCAGCCCCAGCATTTT.

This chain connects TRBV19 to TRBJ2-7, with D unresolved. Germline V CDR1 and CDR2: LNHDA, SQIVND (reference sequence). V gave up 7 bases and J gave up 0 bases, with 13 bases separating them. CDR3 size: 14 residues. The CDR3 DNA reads TGTGCCAGTAAACGGAACCCGATCTCCTACGAGCAGTACTTC. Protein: CASKRNPISYEQYF. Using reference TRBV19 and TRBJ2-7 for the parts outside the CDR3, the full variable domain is DGGITQSPKYLFRKEGQNVTLSCEQNLNHDAMYWYRQDPGQGLRLIYYSQIVNDFQKGDIAEGYSVSREKKESFPLTVTSAQKNPTAFYLCASKRNPISYEQYFGPGTRLTVT.

The CDR3 DNA sequence: TGTGCCAGCAGCTTGGTGCCTAGCCCCTACGAGCAGTACTTC. Its protein product is CASSLVPSPYEQYF. The chain couples TRBV5-4 to TRBJ2-7, with D possibly TRBD2 on 5 matching bases. V was trimmed by 0 bases and J by 2 bases, leaving 9 bases between them. In germline, CDR1 is SGHNT, CDR2 YYREEE (reference sequence). The CDR3 has 14 amino acids.

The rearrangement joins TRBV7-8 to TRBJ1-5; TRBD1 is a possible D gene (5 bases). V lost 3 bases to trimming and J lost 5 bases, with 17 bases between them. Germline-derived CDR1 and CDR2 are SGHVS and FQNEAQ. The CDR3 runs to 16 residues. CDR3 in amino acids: CASSLQVGLMDQPQHF. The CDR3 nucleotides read TGTGCCAGCAGCTTGCAAGTGGGACTCATGGATCAGCCCCAGCATTTT.

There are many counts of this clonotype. CDR3 protein: CASSPGQGAYEQYF. CDR3 in DNA: TGTGCCAGCAGTCCGGGACAGGGGGCGTACGAGCAGTACTTC. The chain couples TRBV6-2 or TRBV6-3 to TRBJ2-7; TRBD1 aligns across 12 bases. V gave up 5 bases and J gave up 4 bases; unmatched junction bases: 3. The length of the CDR3 is 14 residues. CDR1 is MNHEY and CDR2 is SVGEGT in the germline V gene.

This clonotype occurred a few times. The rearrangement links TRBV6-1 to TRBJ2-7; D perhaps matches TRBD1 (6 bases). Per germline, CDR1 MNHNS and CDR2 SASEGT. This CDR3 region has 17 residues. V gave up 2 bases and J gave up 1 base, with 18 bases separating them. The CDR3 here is CASSETGWGRLSYEQYF. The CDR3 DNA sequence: TGTGCCAGCAGTGAAACAGGGTGGGGCAGGTTATCCTACGAGCAGTACTTC.

CDR3 amino acids: CASTQLGSPGNIQYF. The CDR3 DNA reads as TGCGCCAGCACGCAATTGGGGTCCCCTGGGAACATTCAGTACTTC. This chain links TRBV5-1 with TRBJ2-4; D gene unclear. This CDR3 has 15 amino acids. The germline gives CDR1 SGHRS, CDR2 YFSETQ. The germline V and J ends were trimmed by 6 bases and 7 bases, with 20 bases remaining between them.

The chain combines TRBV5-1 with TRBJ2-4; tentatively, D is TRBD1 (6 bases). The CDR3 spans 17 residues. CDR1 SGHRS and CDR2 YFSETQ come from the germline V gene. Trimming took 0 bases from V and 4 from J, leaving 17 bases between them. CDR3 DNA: TGCGCCAGCAGCTTGGGTACAGGGCTTGGCGGAAAAAACATTCAGTACTTC. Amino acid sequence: CASSLGTGLGGKNIQYF.

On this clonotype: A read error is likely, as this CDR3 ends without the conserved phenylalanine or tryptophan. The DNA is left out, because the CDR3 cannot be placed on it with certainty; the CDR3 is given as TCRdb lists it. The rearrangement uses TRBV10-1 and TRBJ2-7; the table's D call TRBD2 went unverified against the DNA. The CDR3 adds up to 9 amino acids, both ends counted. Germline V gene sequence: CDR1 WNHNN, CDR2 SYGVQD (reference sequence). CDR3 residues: CASSESWTS.